The 6 T cell receptor beta chains given below trace back to one sample, sequenced in a study of T cells after yellow fever vaccination (dated by TCRdb to about 2019). The protocol used for the library was 5' RACE. The instrument given in TCRdb is Illumina HiSeq 2500. Using fastp trimming at Q25 and MiXCR clonotype assembly, TCRdb reanalyzed the public sequencing data and kept in-frame beta chains. Each CDR3 protein gets just one entry, which takes the most common genes and DNA from the rows behind it. Counted in this sample were around 500,000 distinct CDR3 sequences; 20% to 25% of them appeared once. The ten largest clones represent about 15% of the sample. According to the study, the label for this sample's treatment or condition signals: live attenuated yellow fever vaccine strain. This sample comprised PBMCs, obtained 20 to 25 days after the first yellow fever vaccination. Receptors originate from a man aged 18 to 30 who received the YFV17D yellow fever vaccine.

This clonotype was seen many times. The rearrangement joins TRBV10-3 to TRBJ2-7; D tentatively fits TRBD1 or TRBD2 (5 bases each). The CDR3 length is 15 residues. The germline V and J ends were trimmed by 6 bases and 4 bases, with 19 bases remaining between them. CDR1 is ENHRY, CDR2 SYGVKD, per germline. CDR3 sequence reads: CAISPGTGHPYEQYF. The CDR3 region has the DNA TGTGCCATCAGCCCGGGGACCGGACATCCTTACGAGCAGTACTTC.

This clonotype was seen a handful of times. CDR3 amino acids: CASTPGTSGGQANTGELFF. The CDR3 DNA sequence: TGTGCCAGCACCCCCGGGACTAGCGGGGGCCAAGCGAACACCGGGGAGCTGTTTTTT. J is TRBJ2-2 and V is TRBV12-3 or TRBV12-4; 14 nucleotides line up with TRBD2. V dropped 7 bases and J dropped 0; count of bases not matched to a gene: 10. This CDR3 spans 19 amino acids.

This sequence joins TRBV6-1 and TRBJ1-2, with D hard to call. The CDR3 extends over 13 amino acids. The germline CDR1 and CDR2 sequences are MNHNS and SASEGT. V lost 6 bases, J lost 6 bases, and 14 bases lay in between. The CDR3 region is CASSLGQQDGYTF. CDR3 bases: TGTGCCAGCAGCCTGGGCCAACAAGATGGCTACACCTTC.

This clonotype was observed a few times. This chain links TRBV12-3 or TRBV12-4 with TRBJ2-3; 8 bases match TRBD2. The V segment lost 6 bases and the J segment 4 bases; nucleotides outside the gene matches: 15. The CDR3 contains 17 residues. This chain's CDR3 is CASSPGLVGLGPDTQYF. DNA for the CDR3: TGTGCCAGCAGCCCTGGATTAGTGGGACTAGGGCCAGATACGCAGTATTTT.

This clonotype was counted between two and nine times. The chain joins TRBV27 to TRBJ2-5; D perhaps matches TRBD2 (6 bases). Germline assignment: CDR1 MNHEY and CDR2 SMNVEV (reference sequence). The CDR3 totals 14 residues. The germline V and J ends were trimmed by 7 bases and 2 bases, with 14 bases remaining between them. As DNA, the CDR3 is TGTGCCAGCACCATGAGGCGGGGTCAAGAGACCCAGTACTTC. The encoded protein is CASTMRRGQETQYF.

Only a few counts were recorded for this clonotype. The chain combines TRBV10-3 with TRBJ2-5; 10 bases are a match to TRBD1. V lost 6 bases, J lost 4 bases, and 2 bases stayed unmatched. Germline CDR1 ENHRY, CDR2 SYGVKD. The CDR3 is 13 residues long. The CDR3 protein is CAIRGTGAETQYF. The CDR3 DNA is TGTGCCATCAGAGGGACAGGGGCAGAGACCCAGTACTTC.